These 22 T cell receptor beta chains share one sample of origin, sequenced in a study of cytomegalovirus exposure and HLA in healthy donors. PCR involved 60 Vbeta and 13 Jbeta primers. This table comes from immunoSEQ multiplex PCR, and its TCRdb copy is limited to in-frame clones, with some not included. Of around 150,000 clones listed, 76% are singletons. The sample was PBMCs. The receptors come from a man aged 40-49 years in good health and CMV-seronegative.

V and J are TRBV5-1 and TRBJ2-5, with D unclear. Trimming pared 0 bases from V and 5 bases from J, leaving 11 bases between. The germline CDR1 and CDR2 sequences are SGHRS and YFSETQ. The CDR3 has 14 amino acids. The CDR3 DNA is TGCGCCAGCAGCTTGGCCGCCCGAGAGGAGACCCAGTACTTC. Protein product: CASSLAAREETQYF.

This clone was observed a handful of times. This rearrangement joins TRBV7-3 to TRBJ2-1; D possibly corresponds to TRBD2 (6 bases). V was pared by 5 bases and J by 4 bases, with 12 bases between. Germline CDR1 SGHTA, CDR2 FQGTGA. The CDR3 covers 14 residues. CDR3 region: CASSPGEAYNEQFF. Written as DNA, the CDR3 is TGTGCCAGCAGCCCGGGGGAGGCGTACAATGAGCAGTTCTTC.

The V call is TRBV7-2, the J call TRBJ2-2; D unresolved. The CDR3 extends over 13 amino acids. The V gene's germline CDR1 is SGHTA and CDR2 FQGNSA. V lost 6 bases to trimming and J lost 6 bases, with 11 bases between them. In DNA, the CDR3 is TGTGCCAGCAGTGCGGTGAGGTCCGGGGAGCTGTTTTTT. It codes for CASSAVRSGELFF.

CDR3 sequence reads: CTSSRGQGNNEKLFF. The CDR3, as DNA: TGCACCAGCAGCCGAGGACAGGGGAATAATGAAAAACTGTTTTTT. The chain couples TRBV1 to TRBJ1-4; the table's TRBD1 call for D was not verified on the DNA. TRBV1 is listed as a pseudogene. The CDR3 runs to 15 residues.

CDR3 DNA: TGTGCCAGCAGCTGGGGACTAGCGGGCCAAGAGACCCAGTACTTC. Amino acid sequence: CASSWGLAGQETQYF. The V gene is TRBV7-2, the J gene TRBJ2-5; 12 bases match TRBD2. Germline values: CDR1 SGHTA, CDR2 FQGNSA. CDR3 length: 15 residues. The V gene end was trimmed by 4 bases and the J gene end by 1 base; junction bases not matched to a gene: 1.

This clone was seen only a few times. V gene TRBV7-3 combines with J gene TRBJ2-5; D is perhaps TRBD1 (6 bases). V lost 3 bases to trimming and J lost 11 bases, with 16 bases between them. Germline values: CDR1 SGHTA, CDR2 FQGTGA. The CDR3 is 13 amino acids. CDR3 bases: TGTGCCAGCAGCTTCAAACAGGGTTCTAGGCAGTACTTC. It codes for CASSFKQGSRQYF.

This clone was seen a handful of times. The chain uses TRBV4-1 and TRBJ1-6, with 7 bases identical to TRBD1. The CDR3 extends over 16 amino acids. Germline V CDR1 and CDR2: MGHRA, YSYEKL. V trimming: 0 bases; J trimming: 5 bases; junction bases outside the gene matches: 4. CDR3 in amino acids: CASSQEGGRDNSPLHF. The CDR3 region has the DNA TGCGCCAGCAGCCAAGAAGGGGGCAGAGATAATTCACCCCTCCACTTT.

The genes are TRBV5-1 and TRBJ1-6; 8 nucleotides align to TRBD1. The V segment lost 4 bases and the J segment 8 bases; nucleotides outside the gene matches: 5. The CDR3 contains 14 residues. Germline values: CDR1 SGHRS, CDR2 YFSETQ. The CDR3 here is CASSLTGEDSPLHF. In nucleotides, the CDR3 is TGCGCCAGCAGCCTGACAGGGGAGGATTCACCCCTCCACTTT.

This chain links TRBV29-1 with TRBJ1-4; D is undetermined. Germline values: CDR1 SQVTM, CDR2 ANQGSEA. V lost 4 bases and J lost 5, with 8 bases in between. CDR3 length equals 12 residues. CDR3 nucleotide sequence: TGCAGCGTTGGCAGACAAAATGAAAAACTGTTTTTT. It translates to CSVGRQNEKLFF.

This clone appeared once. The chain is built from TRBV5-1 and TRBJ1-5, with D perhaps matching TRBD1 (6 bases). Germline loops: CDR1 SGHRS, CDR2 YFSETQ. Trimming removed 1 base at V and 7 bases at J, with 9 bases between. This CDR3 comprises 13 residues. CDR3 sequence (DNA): TGCGCCAGCAGCTTGAGGGGGTCCCAGCCCCAGCATTTT. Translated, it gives CASSLRGSQPQHF.

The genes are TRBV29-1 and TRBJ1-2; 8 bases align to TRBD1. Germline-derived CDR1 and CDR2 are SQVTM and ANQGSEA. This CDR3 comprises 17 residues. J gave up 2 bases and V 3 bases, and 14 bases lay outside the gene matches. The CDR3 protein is CSVDGSGPGGLNYGYTF. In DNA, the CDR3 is TGCAGCGTTGACGGGAGCGGGCCAGGGGGCCTCAACTATGGCTACACCTTC.

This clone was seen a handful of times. CDR3 protein: CASSPWRSGGEISGANVLTF. The CDR3 region has the DNA TGTGCCAGCTCACCCTGGCGTTCTGGCGGGGAAATCTCTGGGGCCAACGTCCTGACTTTC. The chain carries TRBV18 and TRBJ2-6; a weak D match, TRBD2 (6 bases). CDR1 and CDR2 (germline): KGHSH, LQKENI. The V and J ends lost 3 bases and 0 bases respectively, with 21 bases between them. The CDR3 length is 20 residues. Full variable domain (missing parts from reference TRBV18 and TRBJ2-6): NAGVMQNPRHLVRRRGQEARLRCSPMKGHSHVYWYRQLPEEGLKFMVYLQKENIIDESGMPKERFSAEFPKEGPSILRIQQVVRGDSAAYFCASSPWRSGGEISGANVLTFGAGSRLTVL.

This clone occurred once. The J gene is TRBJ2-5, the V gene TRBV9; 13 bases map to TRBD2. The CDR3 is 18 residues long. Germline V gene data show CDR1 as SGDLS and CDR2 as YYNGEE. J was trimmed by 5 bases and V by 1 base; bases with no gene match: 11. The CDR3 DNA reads TGTGCCAGCAGCGTATATGCCGGGACTAGCGGGACGTACGAGACCCAGTACTTC. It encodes CASSVYAGTSGTYETQYF.

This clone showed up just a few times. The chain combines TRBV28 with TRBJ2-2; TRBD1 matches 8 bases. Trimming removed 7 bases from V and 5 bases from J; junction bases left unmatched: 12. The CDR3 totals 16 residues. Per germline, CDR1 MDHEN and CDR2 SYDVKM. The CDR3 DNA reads TGTGCCAGCACCCGACTCAGGACAGGGCGGACCGGGGAGCTGTTTTTT. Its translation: CASTRLRTGRTGELFF. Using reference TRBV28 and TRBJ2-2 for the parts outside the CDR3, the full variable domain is DVKVTQSSRYLVKRTGEKVFLECVQDMDHENMFWYRQDPGLGLRLIYFSYDVKMKEKGDIPEGYSVSREKKERFSLILESASTNQTSMYLCASTRLRTGRTGELFFGEGSRLTVL.

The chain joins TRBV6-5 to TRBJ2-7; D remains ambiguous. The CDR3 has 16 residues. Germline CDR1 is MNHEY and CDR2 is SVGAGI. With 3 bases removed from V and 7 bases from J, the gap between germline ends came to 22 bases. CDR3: CASSYILGPQKIEQYF. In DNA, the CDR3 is TGTGCCAGCAGTTATATCCTTGGGCCCCAGAAGATTGAGCAGTACTTC.

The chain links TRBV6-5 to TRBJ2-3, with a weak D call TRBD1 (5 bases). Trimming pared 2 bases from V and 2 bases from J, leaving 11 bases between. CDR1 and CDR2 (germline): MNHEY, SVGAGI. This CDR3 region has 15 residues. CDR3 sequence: CASSYRGNPTDTQYF. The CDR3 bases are TGTGCCAGCAGTTACAGGGGCAATCCCACAGATACGCAGTATTTT.

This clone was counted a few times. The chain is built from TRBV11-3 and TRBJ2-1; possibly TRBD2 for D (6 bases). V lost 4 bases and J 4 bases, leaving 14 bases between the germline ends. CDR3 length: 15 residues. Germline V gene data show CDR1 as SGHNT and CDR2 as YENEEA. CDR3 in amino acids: CASSSVSGLYNEQFF. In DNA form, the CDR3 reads TGTGCCAGCAGCTCCGTTAGCGGCCTATACAATGAGCAGTTCTTC.

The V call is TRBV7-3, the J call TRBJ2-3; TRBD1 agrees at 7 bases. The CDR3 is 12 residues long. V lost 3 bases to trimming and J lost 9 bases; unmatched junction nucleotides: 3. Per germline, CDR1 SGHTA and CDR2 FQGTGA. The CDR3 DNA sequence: TGTGCCAGCAGCTTCGGACAGGACACGCAGTATTTT. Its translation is CASSFGQDTQYF.

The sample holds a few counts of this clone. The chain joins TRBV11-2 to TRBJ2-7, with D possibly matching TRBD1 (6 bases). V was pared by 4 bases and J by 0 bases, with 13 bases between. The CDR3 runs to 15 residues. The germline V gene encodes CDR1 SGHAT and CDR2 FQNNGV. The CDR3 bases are TGTGCCAGCAGCTATCTACAGGGTTCCTCCTACGAGCAGTACTTC. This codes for CASSYLQGSSYEQYF. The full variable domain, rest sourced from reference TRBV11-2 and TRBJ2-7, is EAGVAQSPRYKIIEKRQSVAFWCNPISGHATLYWYQQILGQGPKLLIQFQNNGVVDDSQLPKDRFSAERLKGVDSTLKIQPAKLEDSAVYLCASSYLQGSSYEQYFGPGTRLTVT.

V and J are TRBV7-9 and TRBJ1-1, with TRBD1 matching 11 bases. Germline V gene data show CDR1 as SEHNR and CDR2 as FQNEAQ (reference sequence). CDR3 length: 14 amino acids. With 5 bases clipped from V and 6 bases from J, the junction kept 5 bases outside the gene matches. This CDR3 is CASSTRTGGSEAFF. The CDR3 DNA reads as TGTGCCAGCAGCACCCGGACAGGGGGCTCTGAAGCTTTCTTT.

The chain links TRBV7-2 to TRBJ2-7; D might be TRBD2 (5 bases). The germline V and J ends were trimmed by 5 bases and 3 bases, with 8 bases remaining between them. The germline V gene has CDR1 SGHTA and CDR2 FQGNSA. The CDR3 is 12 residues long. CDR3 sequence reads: CASSRRDYEQYF. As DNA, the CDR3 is TGTGCCAGCAGCCGACGGGACTACGAGCAGTACTTC.

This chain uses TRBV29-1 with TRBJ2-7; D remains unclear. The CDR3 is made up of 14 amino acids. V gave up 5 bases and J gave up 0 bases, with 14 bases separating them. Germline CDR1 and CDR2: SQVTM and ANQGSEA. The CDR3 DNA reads TGCAGCGTTCGCCCCCAGGCCAGCTCCTACGAGCAGTACTTC. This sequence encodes CSVRPQASSYEQYF.